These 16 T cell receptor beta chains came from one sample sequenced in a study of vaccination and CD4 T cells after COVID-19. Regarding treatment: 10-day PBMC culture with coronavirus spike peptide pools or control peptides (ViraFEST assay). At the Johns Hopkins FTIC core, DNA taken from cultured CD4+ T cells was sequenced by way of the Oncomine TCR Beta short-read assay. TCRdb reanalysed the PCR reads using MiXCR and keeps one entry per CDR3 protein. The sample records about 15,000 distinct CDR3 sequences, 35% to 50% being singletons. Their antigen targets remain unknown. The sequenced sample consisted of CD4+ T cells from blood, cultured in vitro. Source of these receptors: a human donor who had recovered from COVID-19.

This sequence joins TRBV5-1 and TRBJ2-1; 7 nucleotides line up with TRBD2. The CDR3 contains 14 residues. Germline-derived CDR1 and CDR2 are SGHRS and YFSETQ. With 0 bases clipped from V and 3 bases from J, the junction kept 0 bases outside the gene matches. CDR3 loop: CASSLGGGYNEQFF. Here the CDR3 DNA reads TGCGCCAGCAGCTTGGGGGGGGGCTACAATGAGCAGTTCTTC.

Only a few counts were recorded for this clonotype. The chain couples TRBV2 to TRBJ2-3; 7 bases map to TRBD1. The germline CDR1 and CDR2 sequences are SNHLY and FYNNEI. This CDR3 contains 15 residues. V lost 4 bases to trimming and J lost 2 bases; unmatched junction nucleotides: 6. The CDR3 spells CASSVGQGDTDTQYF. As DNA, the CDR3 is TGTGCCAGCAGTGTCGGGCAGGGGGACACAGATACGCAGTATTTT.

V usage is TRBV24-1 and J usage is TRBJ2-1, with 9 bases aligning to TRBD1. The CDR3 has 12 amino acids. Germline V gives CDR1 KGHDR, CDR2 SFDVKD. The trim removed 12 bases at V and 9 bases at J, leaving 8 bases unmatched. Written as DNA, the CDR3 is TGTGCCGCCGGGACAGGGTTGTCTGAGCAGTTCTTC. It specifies CAAGTGLSEQFF.

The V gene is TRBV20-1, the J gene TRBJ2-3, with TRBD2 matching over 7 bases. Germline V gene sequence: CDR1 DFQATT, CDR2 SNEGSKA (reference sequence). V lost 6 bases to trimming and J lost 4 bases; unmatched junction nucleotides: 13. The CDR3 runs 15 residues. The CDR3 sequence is CSAPPGGSAPDTQYF. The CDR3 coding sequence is TGCAGTGCCCCCCCCGGGGGGTCGGCCCCAGATACGCAGTATTTT.

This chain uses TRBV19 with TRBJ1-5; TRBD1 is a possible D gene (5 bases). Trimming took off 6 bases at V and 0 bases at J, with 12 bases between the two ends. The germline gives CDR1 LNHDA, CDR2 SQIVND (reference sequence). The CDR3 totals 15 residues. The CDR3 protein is CASRGTQYSNQPQHF. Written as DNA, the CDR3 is TGTGCCAGTAGAGGGACCCAGTATAGCAATCAGCCCCAGCATTTT.

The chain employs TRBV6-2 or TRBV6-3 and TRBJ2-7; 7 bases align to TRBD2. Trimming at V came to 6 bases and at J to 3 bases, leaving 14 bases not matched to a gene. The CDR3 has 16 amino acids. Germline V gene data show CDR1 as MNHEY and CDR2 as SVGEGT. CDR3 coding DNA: TGTGCCAGCAGCCGCCGCGTGCGGCGGGAGAGCTACGAGCAGTACTTC. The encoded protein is CASSRRVRRESYEQYF.

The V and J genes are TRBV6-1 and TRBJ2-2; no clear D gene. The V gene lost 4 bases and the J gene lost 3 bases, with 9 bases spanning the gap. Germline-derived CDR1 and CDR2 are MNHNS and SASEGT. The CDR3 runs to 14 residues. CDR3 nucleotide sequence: TGTGCCAGCAGTGCTACACGTTACACCGGGGAGCTGTTTTTT. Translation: CASSATRYTGELFF.

CDR3 sequence (DNA): TGTGCCAGTAGTATCACGAACAGCCCTGAAGCTTTCTTT. Protein sequence: CASSITNSPEAFF. This chain links TRBV19 with TRBJ1-1, with D unclear. The CDR3 runs 13 residues. The V and J ends lost 3 bases and 6 bases respectively, with 11 bases between them. Germline values: CDR1 LNHDA, CDR2 SQIVND (reference sequence).

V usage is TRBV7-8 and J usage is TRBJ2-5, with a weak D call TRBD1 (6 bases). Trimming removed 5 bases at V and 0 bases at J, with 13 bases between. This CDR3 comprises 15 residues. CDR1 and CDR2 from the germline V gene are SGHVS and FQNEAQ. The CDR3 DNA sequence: TGTGCCAGCAGCCTGCTGGACAGATACCAAGAGACCCAGTACTTC. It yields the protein CASSLLDRYQETQYF.

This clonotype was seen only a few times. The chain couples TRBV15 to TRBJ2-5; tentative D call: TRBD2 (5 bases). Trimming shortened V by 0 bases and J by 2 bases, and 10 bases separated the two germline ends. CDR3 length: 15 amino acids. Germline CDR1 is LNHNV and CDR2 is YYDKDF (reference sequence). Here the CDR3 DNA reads TGTGCCACCAGCAGAGACCAGCGGATTCAAGAGACCCAGTACTTC. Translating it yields CATSRDQRIQETQYF. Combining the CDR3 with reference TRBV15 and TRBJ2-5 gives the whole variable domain DAMVIQNPRYQVTQFGKPVTLSCSQTLNHNVMYWYQQKSSQAPKLLFHYYDKDFNNEADTPDNFQSRRPNTSFCFLDIRSPGLGDTAMYLCATSRDQRIQETQYFGPGTRLLVL.

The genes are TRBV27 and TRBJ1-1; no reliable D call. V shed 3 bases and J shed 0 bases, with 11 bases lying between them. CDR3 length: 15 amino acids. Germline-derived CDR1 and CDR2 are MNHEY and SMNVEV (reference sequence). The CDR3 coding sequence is TGTGCCAGCAGTTTTGGGAGAGCCATGAACACTGAAGCTTTCTTT. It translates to CASSFGRAMNTEAFF.

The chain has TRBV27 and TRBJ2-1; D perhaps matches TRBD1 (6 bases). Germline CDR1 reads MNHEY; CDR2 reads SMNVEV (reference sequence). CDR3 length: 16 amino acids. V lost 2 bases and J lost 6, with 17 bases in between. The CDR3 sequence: CASSLSRQAGRNEQFF. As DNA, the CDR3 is TGTGCCAGCAGTTTAAGCCGACAGGCTGGACGCAATGAGCAGTTCTTC.

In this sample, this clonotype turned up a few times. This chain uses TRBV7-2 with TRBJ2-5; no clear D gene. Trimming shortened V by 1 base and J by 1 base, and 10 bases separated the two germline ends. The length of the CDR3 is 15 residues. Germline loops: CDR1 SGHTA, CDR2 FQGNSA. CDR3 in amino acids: CASSLGDPGQETQYF. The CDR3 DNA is TGTGCCAGCAGCTTAGGTGACCCGGGCCAAGAGACCCAGTACTTC.

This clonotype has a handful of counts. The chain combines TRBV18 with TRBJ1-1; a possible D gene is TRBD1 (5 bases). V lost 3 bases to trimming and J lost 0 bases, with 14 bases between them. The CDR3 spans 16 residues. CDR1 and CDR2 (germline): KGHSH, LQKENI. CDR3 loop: CASSPSQGRMNTEAFF. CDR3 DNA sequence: TGTGCCAGCTCACCCTCGCAGGGACGGATGAACACTGAAGCTTTCTTT. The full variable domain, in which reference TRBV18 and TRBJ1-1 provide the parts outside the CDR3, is NAGVMQNPRHLVRRRGQEARLRCSPMKGHSHVYWYRQLPEEGLKFMVYLQKENIIDESGMPKERFSAEFPKEGPSILRIQQVVRGDSAAYFCASSPSQGRMNTEAFFGQGTRLTVV.

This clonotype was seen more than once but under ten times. CDR3 DNA: TGTGCCAGTAGTATAACAGGGTTCGAACAGCCCCAGCATTTT. It translates to CASSITGFEQPQHF. The chain couples TRBV19 to TRBJ1-5, with a weak D call TRBD1 (6 bases). CDR1 is LNHDA, CDR2 SQIVND, per germline (reference sequence). V was pared by 2 bases and J by 7 bases, with 12 bases between. This CDR3 has 14 amino acids.

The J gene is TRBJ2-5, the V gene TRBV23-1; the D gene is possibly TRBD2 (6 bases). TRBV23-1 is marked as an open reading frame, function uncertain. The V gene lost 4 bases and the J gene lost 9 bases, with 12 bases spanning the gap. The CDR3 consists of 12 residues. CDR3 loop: CASSLAEIPQYF. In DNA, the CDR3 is TGCGCCAGCAGTCTAGCGGAGATCCCCCAGTACTTC.